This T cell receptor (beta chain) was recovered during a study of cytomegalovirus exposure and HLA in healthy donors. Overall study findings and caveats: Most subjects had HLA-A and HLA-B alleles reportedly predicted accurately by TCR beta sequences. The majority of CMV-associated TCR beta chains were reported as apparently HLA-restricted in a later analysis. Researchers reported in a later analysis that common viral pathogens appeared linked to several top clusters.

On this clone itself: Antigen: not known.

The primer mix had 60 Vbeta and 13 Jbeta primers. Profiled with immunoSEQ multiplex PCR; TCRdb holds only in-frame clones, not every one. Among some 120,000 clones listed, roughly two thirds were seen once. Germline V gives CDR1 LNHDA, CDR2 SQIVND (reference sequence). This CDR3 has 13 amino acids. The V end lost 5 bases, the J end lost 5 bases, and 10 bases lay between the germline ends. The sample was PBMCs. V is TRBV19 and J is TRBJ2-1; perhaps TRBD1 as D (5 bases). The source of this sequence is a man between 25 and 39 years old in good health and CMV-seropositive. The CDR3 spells CASSVTGNNEQFF. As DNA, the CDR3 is TGTGCCAGTAGTGTAACAGGTAACAATGAGCAGTTCTTC.